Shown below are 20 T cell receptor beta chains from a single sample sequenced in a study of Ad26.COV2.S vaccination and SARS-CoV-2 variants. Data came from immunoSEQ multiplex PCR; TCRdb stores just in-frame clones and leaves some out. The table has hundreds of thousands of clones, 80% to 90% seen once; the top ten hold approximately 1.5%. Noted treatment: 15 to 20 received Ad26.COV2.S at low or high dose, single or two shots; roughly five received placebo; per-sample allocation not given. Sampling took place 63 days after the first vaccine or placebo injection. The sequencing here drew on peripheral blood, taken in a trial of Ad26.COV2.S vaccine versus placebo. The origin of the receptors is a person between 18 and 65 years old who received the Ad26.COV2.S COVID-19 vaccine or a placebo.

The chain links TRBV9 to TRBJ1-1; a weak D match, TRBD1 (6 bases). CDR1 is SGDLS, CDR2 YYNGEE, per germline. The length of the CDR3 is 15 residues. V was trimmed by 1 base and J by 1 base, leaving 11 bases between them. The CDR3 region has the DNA TGTGCCAGCAGCGTATCCGGGACACCGAACACTGAAGCTTTCTTT. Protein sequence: CASSVSGTPNTEAFF.

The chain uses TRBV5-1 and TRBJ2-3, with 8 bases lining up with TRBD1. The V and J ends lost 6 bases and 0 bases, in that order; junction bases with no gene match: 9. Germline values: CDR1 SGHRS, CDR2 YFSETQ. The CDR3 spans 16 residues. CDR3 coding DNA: TGCGCCAGCAACCCGACAGGGGTGGGGAGCACAGATACGCAGTATTTT. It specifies CASNPTGVGSTDTQYF.

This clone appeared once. The CDR3 sequence is CATSDLGRGNTDTQYF. In DNA, the CDR3 is TGTGCCACCAGTGATTTAGGCAGGGGGAACACAGATACGCAGTATTTT. V and J are TRBV24-1 and TRBJ2-3, with 7 bases identical to TRBD1. The CDR3 totals 16 residues. V shed 1 base and J 2 bases; nucleotides not matched to a gene: 5. CDR1 and CDR2 from the germline V gene are KGHDR and SFDVKD.

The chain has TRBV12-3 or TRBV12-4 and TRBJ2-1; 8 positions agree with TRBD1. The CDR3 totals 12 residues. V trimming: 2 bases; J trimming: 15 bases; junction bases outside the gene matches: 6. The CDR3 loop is CASSLPDRVRFF. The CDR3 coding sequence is TGTGCCAGCAGTTTACCGGACAGGGTTCGGTTCTTC.

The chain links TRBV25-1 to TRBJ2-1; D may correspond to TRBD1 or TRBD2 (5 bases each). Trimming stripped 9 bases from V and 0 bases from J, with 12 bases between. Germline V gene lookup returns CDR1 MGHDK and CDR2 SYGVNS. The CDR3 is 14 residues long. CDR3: CASSTRGSYNEQFF. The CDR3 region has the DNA TGTGCCAGTTCTACTAGGGGCTCCTACAATGAGCAGTTCTTC.

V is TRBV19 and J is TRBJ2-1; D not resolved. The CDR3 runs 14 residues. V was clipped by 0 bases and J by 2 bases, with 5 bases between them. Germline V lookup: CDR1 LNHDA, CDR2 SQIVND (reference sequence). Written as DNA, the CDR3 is TGTGCCAGTAGTATAGAACAAGCCTACAATGAGCAGTTCTTC. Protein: CASSIEQAYNEQFF.

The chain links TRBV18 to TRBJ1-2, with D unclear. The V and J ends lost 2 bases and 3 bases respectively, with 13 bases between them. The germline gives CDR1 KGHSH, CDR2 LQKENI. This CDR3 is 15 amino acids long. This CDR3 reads CASSPSPGTYYGYTF. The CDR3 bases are TGTGCCAGCTCACCAAGTCCAGGCACTTACTATGGCTACACCTTC.

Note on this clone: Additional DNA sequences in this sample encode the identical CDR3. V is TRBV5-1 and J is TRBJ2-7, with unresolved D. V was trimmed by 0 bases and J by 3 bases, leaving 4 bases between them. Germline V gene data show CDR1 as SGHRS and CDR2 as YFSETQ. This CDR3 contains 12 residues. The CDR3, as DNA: TGCGCCAGCAGCTTGGGAGGCTACGAGCAGTACTTC. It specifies CASSLGGYEQYF.

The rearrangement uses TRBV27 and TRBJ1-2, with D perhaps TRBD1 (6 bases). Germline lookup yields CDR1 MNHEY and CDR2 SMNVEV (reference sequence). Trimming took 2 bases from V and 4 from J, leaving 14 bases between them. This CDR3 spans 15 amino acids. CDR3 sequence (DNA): TGTGCCAGCAGTTTAGAGTACCAGGGGTCCTATGGCTACACCTTC. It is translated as CASSLEYQGSYGYTF.

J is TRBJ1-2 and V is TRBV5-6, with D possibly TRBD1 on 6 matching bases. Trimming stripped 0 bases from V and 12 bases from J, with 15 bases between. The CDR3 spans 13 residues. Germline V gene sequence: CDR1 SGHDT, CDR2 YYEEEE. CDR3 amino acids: CASSLGARTVDTF. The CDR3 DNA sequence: TGTGCCAGCAGCTTGGGGGCCCGGACAGTAGACACCTTC.

CDR3 DNA: TGTGCCTCGTCCGGGACGGCTTATGCGGATGAGCAGTTCTTC. Translation: CASSGTAYADEQFF. The chain combines TRBV30 with TRBJ2-1, with D perhaps given as TRBD1 or TRBD2 (5 bases each). Germline V gives CDR1 GTSNPN, CDR2 SVGIG (reference sequence). The CDR3 is 14 residues long. Deletions cut 7 bases from V and 8 bases from J, with 21 bases between.

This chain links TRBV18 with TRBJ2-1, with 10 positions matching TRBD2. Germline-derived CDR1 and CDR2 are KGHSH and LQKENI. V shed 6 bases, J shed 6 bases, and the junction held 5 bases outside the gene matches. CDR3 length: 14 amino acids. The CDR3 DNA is TGTGCCAGCTCTAGGACTAGCGGAAGCAATGAGCAGTTCTTC. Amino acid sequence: CASSRTSGSNEQFF.

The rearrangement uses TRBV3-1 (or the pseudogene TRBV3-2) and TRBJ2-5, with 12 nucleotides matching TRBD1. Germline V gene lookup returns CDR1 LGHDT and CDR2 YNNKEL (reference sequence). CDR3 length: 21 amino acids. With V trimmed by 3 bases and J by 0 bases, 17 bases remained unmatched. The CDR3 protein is CASSHSTGTGGASPNQETQYF. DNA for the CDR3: TGTGCCAGCAGCCATTCTACCGGGACAGGGGGCGCGTCCCCGAACCAAGAGACCCAGTACTTC.

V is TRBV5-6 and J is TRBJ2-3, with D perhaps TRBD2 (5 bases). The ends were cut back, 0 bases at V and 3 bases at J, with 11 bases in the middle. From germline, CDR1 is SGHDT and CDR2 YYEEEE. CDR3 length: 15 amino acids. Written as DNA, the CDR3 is TGTGCCAGCAGCTTGGGCTTTAGGAGGACAGATACGCAGTATTTT. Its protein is CASSLGFRRTDTQYF.

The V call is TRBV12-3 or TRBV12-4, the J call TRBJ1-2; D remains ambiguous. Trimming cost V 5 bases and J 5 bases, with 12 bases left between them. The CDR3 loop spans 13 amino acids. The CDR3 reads CASSAGDRYGYTF. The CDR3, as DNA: TGTGCCAGCAGTGCGGGAGACCGTTATGGCTACACCTTC.

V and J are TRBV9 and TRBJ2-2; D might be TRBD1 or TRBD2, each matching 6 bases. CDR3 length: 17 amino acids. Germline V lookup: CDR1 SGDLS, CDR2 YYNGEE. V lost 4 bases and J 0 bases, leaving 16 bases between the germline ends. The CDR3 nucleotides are TGTGCCAGCAGCCCTCGTAGGGGGGTGGCGAACACCGGGGAGCTGTTTTTT. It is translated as CASSPRRGVANTGELFF.

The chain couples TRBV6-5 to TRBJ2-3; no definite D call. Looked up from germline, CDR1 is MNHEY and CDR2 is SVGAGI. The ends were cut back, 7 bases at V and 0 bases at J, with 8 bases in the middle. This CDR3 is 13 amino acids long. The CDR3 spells CASNRGSTDTQYF. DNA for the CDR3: TGTGCCAGCAACCGCGGAAGCACAGATACGCAGTATTTT.

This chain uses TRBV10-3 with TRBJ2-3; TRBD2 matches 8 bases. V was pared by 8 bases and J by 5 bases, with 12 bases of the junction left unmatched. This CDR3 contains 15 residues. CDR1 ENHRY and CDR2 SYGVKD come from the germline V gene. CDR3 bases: TGTGCCATCTCTCGGGAGGGGGGGGCCGGAGATACGCAGTATTTT. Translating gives CAISREGGAGDTQYF.

This CDR3 is CASSLDDYGYTF. The CDR3 nucleotides are TGCGCCAGCAGCCTGGATGACTATGGCTACACCTTC. This chain connects TRBV5-1 to TRBJ1-2; no clear D. From germline, CDR1 is SGHRS and CDR2 YFSETQ. Trimming took off 4 bases at V and 3 bases at J, with 7 bases between the two ends. The CDR3 extends over 12 amino acids.

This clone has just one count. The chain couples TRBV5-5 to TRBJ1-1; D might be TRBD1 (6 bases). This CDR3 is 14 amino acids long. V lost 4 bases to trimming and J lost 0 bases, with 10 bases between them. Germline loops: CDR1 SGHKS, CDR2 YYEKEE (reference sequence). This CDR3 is CASSPGHLNTEAFF. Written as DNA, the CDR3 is TGTGCCAGCAGCCCGGGACACCTGAACACTGAAGCTTTCTTT.